This is a list of T cell receptor beta chains from one sample in a study of blood T cell repertoires in COVID-19. The repertoire was sequenced with immunoSEQ multiplex PCR; TCRdb's copy has only in-frame clones and lacks some. The sample has some 21,000 clones; approximately 90% are singletons. The sequencing sample was made of peripheral blood. Source of these receptors: a middle-aged man with active COVID-19. Each CDR3 is given with its conserved first and last residue. Fields, in order: CDR3 length, V gene, J gene, D gene, clone size, CDR3 DNA, CDR3 protein. A D gene is named only where the DNA matches it firmly. Clone size is given for some rows only: seen once, a few or many times, or a class if the clone is expanded.

len: 12
v_gene: TRBV2
j_gene: TRBJ2-5
d_gene: NA
abundance: NA
CDR3nt: TGTGCCAGCAGAGGACTAATGGGTACCCAGTACTTC
CDR3aa: CASRGLMGTQYF

len: 15
v_gene: TRBV7-3
j_gene: TRBJ2-3
d_gene: NA
abundance: once
CDR3nt: TGTGCCAGCAGCTCCCTAGGGGCCTTGGCAGATACGCAGTATTTT
CDR3aa: CASSSLGALADTQYF

len: 18
v_gene: TRBV9
j_gene: TRBJ2-3
d_gene: TRBD2
abundance: NA
CDR3nt: TGTGCCAGCAGCGCTCCGGGGTTTAGCGGGGGGCCGCTAGATACGCAGTATTTT
CDR3aa: CASSAPGFSGGPLDTQYF

len: 15
v_gene: TRBV7-9
j_gene: TRBJ2-1
d_gene: TRBD1
abundance: NA
CDR3nt: TGTGCCAGCAGCGTACCGGGACAGGGGTGGAATGAGCAGTTCTTC
CDR3aa: CASSVPGQGWNEQFF

len: 13
v_gene: TRBV30
j_gene: TRBJ1-6
d_gene: NA
abundance: NA
CDR3nt: TGTGCCTGGAGTGTACGAATCGGTTCACCCCTCCACTTT
CDR3aa: CAWSVRIGSPLHF

len: 13
v_gene: TRBV5-4
j_gene: TRBJ1-2
d_gene: NA
abundance: NA
CDR3nt: TGTGCCAGCAGAGTGGGGGGTTACTATGGCTACACCTTC
CDR3aa: CASRVGGYYGYTF

len: 15
v_gene: TRBV7-9
j_gene: TRBJ1-1
d_gene: TRBD1
abundance: NA
CDR3nt: TGTGCCAGCAGCAACCCGGGACAGGGGAACACTGAAGCTTTCTTT
CDR3aa: CASSNPGQGNTEAFF

len: 15
v_gene: TRBV7-9
j_gene: TRBJ1-5
d_gene: TRBD1
abundance: NA
CDR3nt: TGTGCCAGCAGCCGGACAGGGGGCGCCGAACAGCCCCAGCATTTT
CDR3aa: CASSRTGGAEQPQHF

len: 16
v_gene: TRBV2
j_gene: TRBJ2-2
d_gene: TRBD1
abundance: NA
CDR3nt: TGTGCCAGCAGTTCCCGGGACAGGGGAAACACCGGGGAGCTGTTTTTT
CDR3aa: CASSSRDRGNTGELFF

len: 15
v_gene: TRBV7-2
j_gene: TRBJ2-5
d_gene: NA
abundance: NA
CDR3nt: TGTGCCAGCAGCCTCCAGACAGGTCTGCAAGAGACCCAGTACTTC
CDR3aa: CASSLQTGLQETQYF

len: 12
v_gene: TRBV10-2
j_gene: TRBJ1-2
d_gene: TRBD1
abundance: once
CDR3nt: TGCGCCAGCAAGGACAGGGGTACTGGCTACACCTTC
CDR3aa: CASKDRGTGYTF

len: 13
v_gene: TRBV30
j_gene: TRBJ1-3
d_gene: TRBD1
abundance: NA
CDR3nt: TGTGCCTGGAGTACCGACAGGGCAAACACCATATATTTT
CDR3aa: CAWSTDRANTIYF

len: 15
v_gene: TRBV5-1
j_gene: TRBJ2-3
d_gene: TRBD2
abundance: NA
CDR3nt: TGCGCCAGCAGCTTGTCACTAGCGGGGGGAGATACGCAGTATTTT
CDR3aa: CASSLSLAGGDTQYF

len: 13
v_gene: TRBV30
j_gene: TRBJ1-6
d_gene: TRBD1
abundance: NA
CDR3nt: TGTGCCTGGGGGGGGACAGGGAATTCACCCCTCCACTTT
CDR3aa: CAWGGTGNSPLHF

len: 15
v_gene: TRBV21-1
j_gene: TRBJ1-5
d_gene: NA
abundance: NA
CDR3nt: TGTGCCAGCAGCTTGGCGACAGGGAACAATCAGCCCCAGCATTTT
CDR3aa: CASSLATGNNQPQHF

len: 15
v_gene: TRBV6-5
j_gene: TRBJ1-6
d_gene: TRBD1
abundance: NA
CDR3nt: TGTGCCAGCAGCTACGGAGCAGGGGGAACTTCACCCCTCCACTTT
CDR3aa: CASSYGAGGTSPLHF

len: 18
v_gene: TRBV6-2/TRBV6-3
j_gene: TRBJ2-5
d_gene: TRBD2
abundance: NA
CDR3nt: TGTGCCAGCAGTCCACAAGCCGGGACTAGCGGGAGCCAAGAGACCCAGTACTTC
CDR3aa: CASSPQAGTSGSQETQYF

len: 16
v_gene: TRBV19
j_gene: TRBJ2-3
d_gene: TRBD2
abundance: NA
CDR3nt: TGTGCCAGTAGTCCCACTAGCGGGCCTAGCACAGATACGCAGTATTTT
CDR3aa: CASSPTSGPSTDTQYF

len: 14
v_gene: TRBV6-5
j_gene: TRBJ2-3
d_gene: TRBD2
abundance: NA
CDR3nt: TGTGCCAGCAGTTCTAGCGGGGGGACAGATACGCAGTATTTT
CDR3aa: CASSSSGGTDTQYF

len: 12
v_gene: TRBV9
j_gene: TRBJ1-4
d_gene: NA
abundance: NA
CDR3nt: TGTGCCAGCAGCGCTAGAGGTGAAAAACTGTTTTTT
CDR3aa: CASSARGEKLFF

len: 15
v_gene: TRBV5-6
j_gene: TRBJ2-5
d_gene: NA
abundance: NA
CDR3nt: TGTGCCAGCAGCTTGTTCGGGGTCAGTAAGGAGACCCAGTACTTC
CDR3aa: CASSLFGVSKETQYF

len: 14
v_gene: TRBV7-9
j_gene: TRBJ1-4
d_gene: TRBD1
abundance: NA
CDR3nt: TGTGCCAGCAGCTGGACAGGTACTAATGAAAAACTGTTTTTT
CDR3aa: CASSWTGTNEKLFF

len: 16
v_gene: TRBV6-1
j_gene: TRBJ2-2
d_gene: NA
abundance: few
CDR3nt: TGTGCCAGCAGTGATGTGCGGGGCGCGAACACCGGGGAGCTGTTTTTT
CDR3aa: CASSDVRGANTGELFF